Following are 14 T cell receptor beta chains from one sample sequenced in a study of CD8+ T cells in alopecia areata. Documented treatment: oral pan-JAK inhibitor, 5-10 mg twice daily. Sequencing used cDNA as its template, made by extracting RNA and reverse transcribing it. Libraries were prepared by immunoSEQ multiplex PCR; TCRdb keeps only in-frame clonotypes and omits some of them. This sample carries approximately 210,000 clones, over 60% of them seen once, and the ten largest clones take about 4.2%. Sequencing was performed on CD4+ T cells sorted from blood, taken at week 4, from a patient treated with tofacitinib. Every receptor here comes from a human donor with alopecia areata.

The chain couples TRBV29-1 to TRBJ2-3; TRBD1 matches 7 bases. Germline V lookup: CDR1 SQVTM, CDR2 ANQGSEA. The CDR3 has 11 amino acids. The CDR3 region is CSGQVGDTQYF. For the CDR3, the DNA is TGCAGTGGACAGGTCGGGGATACGCAGTATTTT.

The V gene is TRBV15, the J gene TRBJ2-1; D unresolved. Trimming removed 3 bases from V and 7 bases from J, with 4 bases in between. The germline CDR1 and CDR2 sequences are LNHNV and YYDKDF (reference sequence). CDR3 length: 11 residues. CDR3 residues: CATSSLNEQFF. As DNA, the CDR3 is TGTGCCACCAGCAGTTTAAATGAGCAGTTCTTC. Based on the CDR3 plus reference TRBV15 and TRBJ2-1, the full variable domain is DAMVIQNPRYQVTQFGKPVTLSCSQTLNHNVMYWYQQKSSQAPKLLFHYYDKDFNNEADTPDNFQSRRPNTSFCFLDIRSPGLGDTAMYLCATSSLNEQFFGPGTRLTVL.

This chain uses TRBV9 with TRBJ2-7, with 9 bases lining up with TRBD1. The ends lost 1 base at V and 3 bases at J; junction bases unmatched: 8. The CDR3 has 16 residues. The germline V gene encodes CDR1 SGDLS and CDR2 YYNGEE. CDR3 DNA sequence: TGTGCCAGCAGCGTAATGTCGACAGGGGGGTTCTACGAGCAGTACTTC. This translates into CASSVMSTGGFYEQYF.

The rearrangement joins TRBV9 to TRBJ2-3; the D is unclear. Looked up from germline, CDR1 is SGDLS and CDR2 is YYNGEE. The CDR3 is 13 residues long. V was trimmed by 0 bases and J by 9 bases, leaving 11 bases between them. For the CDR3, the DNA is TGTGCCAGCAGCGTAGAGAACGGTAGAACGCAGTATTTT. Translation: CASSVENGRTQYF.

The chain couples TRBV18 to TRBJ2-2; TRBD2 agrees at 9 bases. The CDR3 has 18 residues. From germline, CDR1 is KGHSH and CDR2 LQKENI. The J segment lost 0 bases and the V segment lost 0 bases, leaving 5 bases of the junction unmatched. The CDR3 loop reads CASSPPAPSGANTGELFF. For the CDR3, the DNA is TGTGCCAGCTCACCACCCGCCCCTAGCGGGGCGAACACCGGGGAGCTGTTTTTT.

This rearrangement joins TRBV2 to TRBJ1-1; no firm D call. V was shortened by 2 bases and J by 5 bases, with 9 bases between the two germline ends. Germline CDR1 is SNHLY and CDR2 is FYNNEI. This CDR3 is built from 13 residues. The CDR3, as DNA: TGTGCCAGCAGTGAATTTGTTGGTACTGAAGCTTTCTTT. This encodes CASSEFVGTEAFF.

This clone has more than one count but fewer than ten. J is TRBJ2-3 and V is TRBV10-3, with D possibly being TRBD2 (5 bases). The CDR3 covers 14 residues. CDR1 and CDR2 (germline): ENHRY, SYGVKD. V shed 4 bases and J shed 4 bases, with 12 bases lying between them. CDR3 residues: CAISVQLGPDTQYF. The CDR3 bases are TGTGCCATCAGTGTGCAACTAGGCCCAGATACGCAGTATTTT.

The chain couples TRBV2 to TRBJ1-6; no reliable D call. V shed 7 bases and J shed 4 bases, with 11 bases lying between them. CDR3 length: 14 residues. Germline loops: CDR1 SNHLY, CDR2 FYNNEI. This chain's CDR3 is CASMLEGYNSPLHF. CDR3 bases: TGTGCCAGCATGTTAGAGGGTTATAATTCACCCCTCCACTTT.

The DNA of the CDR3 is TGTGCCAGCAGTTACTCGGACCGCTTGGGCTACACCTTC. Amino acid sequence: CASSYSDRLGYTF. The V and J genes are TRBV6-5 and TRBJ1-2; the D is unclear. V lost 0 bases to trimming and J lost 8 bases, with 10 bases between them. Looked up from germline, CDR1 is MNHEY and CDR2 is SVGAGI. The CDR3 extends over 13 amino acids.

This clone was counted between two and nine times. V usage is TRBV5-6 and J usage is TRBJ1-4; the D gene is possibly TRBD1 (5 bases). CDR3 length: 13 amino acids. V was clipped by 5 bases and J by 7 bases, with 12 bases between them. In germline, CDR1 is SGHDT, CDR2 YYEEEE. The CDR3 reads CASRGRGSEKLFF. CDR3 DNA sequence: TGTGCCAGCAGGGGTAGGGGTAGTGAAAAACTGTTTTTT.

This chain connects TRBV30 to TRBJ1-2, with D hard to call. CDR1 is GTSNPN and CDR2 is SVGIG in the germline V gene (reference sequence). The V end was cut by 0 bases, the J end by 7 bases, with 12 bases between. The CDR3 extends over 13 amino acids. CDR3 residues: CAWSVQTASGYTF. The DNA of the CDR3 is TGTGCCTGGAGTGTACAAACCGCCTCTGGCTACACCTTC.

The genes are TRBV27 and TRBJ2-5; 9 bases map to TRBD1. V gave up 10 bases and J gave up 4 bases; unmatched junction bases: 7. Germline V gene sequence: CDR1 MNHEY, CDR2 SMNVEV (reference sequence). This CDR3 comprises 13 residues. Here the CDR3 DNA reads TGTGCCACCCGACAGGGGGTGCGAGAGACCCAGTACTTC. It yields the protein CATRQGVRETQYF.

The rearrangement joins TRBV4-2 to TRBJ2-7; weak D call: TRBD2 (5 bases). Germline V gene lookup returns CDR1 LGHNA and CDR2 YNFKEQ. Trimming removed 3 bases at V and 6 bases at J, with 12 bases between. The CDR3 length is 13 residues. CDR3 DNA: TGTGCCAGCAGCCAGCGGGCGGATCCCGAGCAGTACTTC. Translated: CASSQRADPEQYF.

CDR3 sequence reads: CSVGDRGSEQYF. DNA for the CDR3: TGCAGCGTTGGGGACAGGGGTTCTGAGCAGTACTTC. The chain uses TRBV29-1 and TRBJ2-7; 10 nucleotides align to TRBD1. The CDR3 is 12 amino acids. J gave up 7 bases and V 4 bases, and 4 bases lay outside the gene matches. Germline CDR1 and CDR2: SQVTM and ANQGSEA.